The table lists the clone carrying this TCR beta chain with a few counts. Antigen unknown. The data derive from a study of beta chain features in type 1 diabetes. Study findings and constraints: Researchers report that Type 1 diabetes patients had moderately but significantly shorter TCRB CDR3s across all four CD4+ subsets.

Naive, central memory, regulatory and stem cell-like memory cells within the CD4+ compartment were sorted using CD45RO/CCR7/CD25/CD127/CD95/CD27. Each of the sorted populations had a purity greater than 98%. Expressed TCRB transcripts were sequenced because the isolated RNA had all been reverse transcribed beforehand. Naive, central memory and regulatory T cell samples came to a mean of about 3.9 million reads. Repertoires were generated with immunoSEQ multiplex PCR, while TCRdb's copy carries only in-frame clones and drops some. The sample has 200,000 to 250,000 clones; roughly 15% are singletons. V gave up 3 bases and J gave up 1 base; unmatched junction bases: 5. The CDR3 contains 16 residues. Germline V lookup: CDR1 KGHSH, CDR2 LQKENI.

The rearrangement links TRBV18 to TRBJ2-1; 8 bases align to TRBD1. This TCR was recovered from a woman between 40 and 55 years old in good health. Specimen: naive CD4+ T cells from blood. The CDR3 is CASSPRTGSSYNEQFF. CDR3 sequence (DNA): TGTGCCAGCTCACCGAGGACAGGGTCGTCCTACAATGAGCAGTTCTTC.